This T cell receptor (beta chain) stems from a study of T cell changes during pregnancy in multiple sclerosis. TCRdb keeps only in-frame clones here, not all; method: immunoSEQ multiplex PCR. The data show about 29,000 clones, roughly 92% seen once. CDR1 and CDR2 from the germline V gene are SSHAT and FNYEAQ (reference sequence). The CDR3 contains 14 residues. V dropped 4 bases and J dropped 7; count of bases not matched to a gene: 6. This material consisted of CD8+ T cells from peripheral blood mononuclear cells, taken before pregnancy. The TCR comes from a female donor with multiple sclerosis, enrolled in a pregnancy study. The rearrangement links TRBV7-7 to TRBJ2-1; TRBD2 agrees at 8 bases. The DNA for the CDR3 is TGTGCCAGCAGCTCCGGACTAGCTCCGAATGAGCAGTTCTTC. As protein: CASSSGLAPNEQFF.